This passage covers 22 T cell receptor beta chains from one sample sequenced in a study of blood T cell repertoires in COVID-19. The assay was immunoSEQ multiplex PCR, and TCRdb's table has in-frame clones only and misses some. This table has tens of thousands of clones, roughly 80% appearing once. Sequences were obtained from peripheral blood. These receptors were obtained from a woman between 55 and 75 years old with acute or convalescent COVID-19.

The genes are TRBV24-1 and TRBJ2-3; D call uncertain. The CDR3 spans 13 residues. Germline values: CDR1 KGHDR, CDR2 SFDVKD. The V end was cut by 1 base, the J end by 5 bases, with 6 bases between. CDR3 in amino acids: CATSDFPRDTQYF. The CDR3 DNA is TGTGCCACCAGTGATTTTCCGAGAGATACGCAGTATTTT.

The V and J genes are TRBV6-5 and TRBJ1-1, with no clear D. Germline CDR1 and CDR2: MNHEY and SVGAGI. Trimming removed 10 bases from V and 2 bases from J, with 8 bases in between. The CDR3 covers 11 residues. As DNA, the CDR3 is TGTGCCACCAAGAGAAACACTGAAGCTTTCTTT. This sequence encodes CATKRNTEAFF.

The rearrangement uses TRBV7-9 and TRBJ1-1, with 8 bases lining up with TRBD1. Looked up from germline, CDR1 is SEHNR and CDR2 is FQNEAQ (reference sequence). The CDR3 consists of 15 residues. V shed 6 bases and J 0 bases; nucleotides not matched to a gene: 6. The CDR3: CASRRRTGLNTEAFF. The DNA of the CDR3 is TGTGCCAGCAGACGCCGGACAGGGCTGAACACTGAAGCTTTCTTT.

The chain has TRBV11-1 and TRBJ2-1; D call uncertain. With 4 bases removed from V and 0 bases from J, the gap between germline ends came to 4 bases. This CDR3 is built from 13 residues. Germline-derived CDR1 and CDR2 are SGHAT and FQDESV (reference sequence). The CDR3 loop is CASSYSSYNEQFF. CDR3 DNA: TGTGCCAGCAGCTACAGCTCCTACAATGAGCAGTTCTTC.

This chain joins TRBV5-6 and TRBJ1-2, with a weak D call TRBD1 (5 bases). CDR3 length: 15 amino acids. V was trimmed by 0 bases and J by 4 bases, leaving 13 bases between them. Germline values: CDR1 SGHDT, CDR2 YYEEEE. The CDR3 DNA is TGTGCCAGCAGCTTGGCCGGTCGCGGGGGCTATGGCTACACCTTC. Encoded protein: CASSLAGRGGYGYTF.

The chain combines TRBV3-1 (or the pseudogene TRBV3-2) with TRBJ1-1; D perhaps matches TRBD1 (6 bases). Germline V lookup: CDR1 LGHDT, CDR2 YNNKEL (reference sequence). The CDR3 is made up of 12 amino acids. With 8 bases removed from V and 0 bases from J, the gap between germline ends came to 7 bases. The CDR3 here is CASGQLNTEAFF. CDR3 nucleotide sequence: TGTGCCAGCGGACAGTTGAACACTGAAGCTTTCTTT.

V usage is TRBV6-6 and J usage is TRBJ1-1, with TRBD1 matching 9 bases. CDR3 length: 16 amino acids. The V gene's germline CDR1 is MNHNY and CDR2 SVGAGI (reference sequence). The junction had 10 bases not matched to a gene; V was cut back by 4 bases and J by 4 bases. CDR3 loop: CASSSPGQGRGTEAFF. CDR3 bases: TGTGCCAGCAGTTCCCCGGGACAGGGTAGGGGCACTGAAGCTTTCTTT.

This clone was seen a few times. V is TRBV18 and J is TRBJ1-1, with D perhaps TRBD1 (5 bases). Trimming took off 5 bases at V and 1 base at J, with 11 bases between the two ends. Germline CDR1 is KGHSH and CDR2 is LQKENI. The CDR3 is made up of 14 amino acids. Here the CDR3 DNA reads TGTGCCAGCTCAAAGGACACTAAGAACACTGAAGCTTTCTTT. This translates into CASSKDTKNTEAFF. Combining the CDR3 with reference TRBV18 and TRBJ1-1 gives the whole variable domain NAGVMQNPRHLVRRRGQEARLRCSPMKGHSHVYWYRQLPEEGLKFMVYLQKENIIDESGMPKERFSAEFPKEGPSILRIQQVVRGDSAAYFCASSKDTKNTEAFFGQGTRLTVV.

This clone was counted only a few times. The chain combines TRBV14 with TRBJ1-5; D perhaps matches TRBD1 (5 bases). CDR1 is SGHDN and CDR2 is FVKESK in the germline V gene. This CDR3 comprises 16 residues. The germline V and J ends were trimmed by 2 bases and 6 bases, with 17 bases remaining between them. CDR3 in DNA: TGTGCCAGCAGCCAAATAAGGCAGGGTAGGGGTCAGCCCCAGCATTTT. Translating it yields CASSQIRQGRGQPQHF.

The chain couples TRBV19 to TRBJ2-2; 9 positions agree with TRBD1. There are 18 residues in the CDR3. After removal of 4 bases from V and 1 base from J, the junction contained 10 bases not matched to a gene. Germline CDR1 LNHDA, CDR2 SQIVND (reference sequence). The CDR3 here is CASSSPSPGQGNTGELFF. CDR3 DNA: TGTGCCAGTAGTAGCCCCTCTCCGGGACAGGGGAACACCGGGGAGCTGTTTTTT.

This clone has more than one count but fewer than ten. This sequence joins TRBV4-1 and TRBJ1-1, with TRBD1 identical over 10 bases. J gave up 3 bases and V 1 base, and 8 bases lay outside the gene matches. The CDR3 contains 17 residues. Germline CDR1 MGHRA, CDR2 YSYEKL. The CDR3 here is CASSQAGTGAVHTEAFF. CDR3 coding DNA: TGCGCCAGCAGCCAAGCCGGGACAGGGGCCGTGCACACTGAAGCTTTCTTT.

The chain carries TRBV30 and TRBJ2-1; D perhaps matches TRBD1 (5 bases). The germline CDR1 and CDR2 sequences are GTSNPN and SVGIG (reference sequence). V was trimmed by 2 bases and J by 8 bases, leaving 7 bases between them. The CDR3 is 11 residues long. CDR3 in amino acids: CAWSPQDEQFF. In DNA form, the CDR3 reads TGTGCCTGGAGTCCACAGGATGAGCAGTTCTTC.

The chain carries TRBV2 and TRBJ2-5; 10 nucleotides align to TRBD2. The V and J ends lost 5 bases and 5 bases, in that order; junction bases with no gene match: 8. This CDR3 is 15 amino acids long. Germline V gene data show CDR1 as SNHLY and CDR2 as FYNNEI. This CDR3 reads CASSRSGGAVETQYF. DNA of the CDR3: TGTGCCAGCAGTCGCAGCGGGGGGGCCGTCGAGACCCAGTACTTC.

The chain carries TRBV7-9 and TRBJ1-4, with TRBD1 matching 8 bases. V trimming: 5 bases; J trimming: 5 bases; junction bases outside the gene matches: 4. There are 14 residues in the CDR3. Per germline, CDR1 SEHNR and CDR2 FQNEAQ (reference sequence). The CDR3 DNA is TGTGCCAGCAGCCCGACAGGGGCGAATGAAAAACTGTTTTTT. This sequence encodes CASSPTGANEKLFF.

V and J are TRBV5-8 and TRBJ1-3; no reliable D call. The V and J ends lost 2 bases and 2 bases respectively, with 2 bases between them. Germline CDR1 and CDR2: SGHTS and YDEGEE. This CDR3 has 12 residues. The CDR3 region is CASSFTGNTIYF. The CDR3 DNA is TGTGCCAGCAGCTTTACTGGAAACACCATATATTTT.

CDR3 nucleotides: TGTGCCAGTAGTAGCGGGAGACTCGATGAGCAGTTCTTC. It encodes CASSSGRLDEQFF. The rearrangement joins TRBV19 to TRBJ2-1; 7 bases align to TRBD2. The V and J ends lost 4 bases and 8 bases, in that order; junction bases with no gene match: 5. Germline V gives CDR1 LNHDA, CDR2 SQIVND (reference sequence). The CDR3 is made up of 13 amino acids.

The chain has TRBV24-1 and TRBJ2-1; D may be TRBD2 (7 bases). From germline, CDR1 is KGHDR and CDR2 SFDVKD. The CDR3 runs to 13 residues. Trimming removed 4 bases at V and 8 bases at J, with 11 bases between. In DNA form, the CDR3 reads TGTGCCACCAGTGAGGGGGGGCAAGATGAGCAGTTCTTC. This encodes CATSEGGQDEQFF.

The count of this clone is one. J is TRBJ2-3 and V is TRBV11-3; 14 bases agree with TRBD2. V lost 5 bases and J lost 2; bases outside the gene matches: 6. From germline, CDR1 is SGHNT and CDR2 YENEEA. The CDR3 spans 17 residues. The CDR3 nucleotides read TGTGCCAGCAGCGTAGGGACTAGCGGGGGCCCCACAGATACGCAGTATTTT. Protein: CASSVGTSGGPTDTQYF. Filled out from reference TRBV11-3 and TRBJ2-3, the complete variable domain reads EAGVVQSPRYKIIEKKQPVAFWCNPISGHNTLYWYLQNLGQGPELLIRYENEEAVDDSQLPKDRFSAERLKGVDSTLKIQPAELGDSAVYLCASSVGTSGGPTDTQYFGPGTRLTVL.

This chain connects TRBV10-3 to TRBJ2-3; D call uncertain. The V and J ends lost 2 bases and 2 bases respectively, with 11 bases between them. Germline V gene data show CDR1 as ENHRY and CDR2 as SYGVKD. This CDR3 is 15 amino acids long. DNA for the CDR3: TGTGCCATCAGTGAGGAAGAACTAAACACAGATACGCAGTATTTT. This encodes CAISEEELNTDTQYF.

V is TRBV19 and J is TRBJ2-1; 13 bases fit TRBD2. CDR3 length: 15 residues. Germline CDR1 LNHDA, CDR2 SQIVND (reference sequence). V gave up 10 bases and J gave up 4 bases; unmatched junction bases: 7. CDR3 residues: CATRLAGGPYNEQFF. The CDR3 nucleotides read TGTGCCACCAGACTAGCGGGGGGCCCGTACAATGAGCAGTTCTTC.

In this sample, this clone turned up a few times. This sequence joins TRBV7-2 and TRBJ1-2; 7 bases line up with TRBD1. The CDR3 extends over 12 amino acids. V lost 4 bases, J lost 13 bases, and 9 bases stayed unmatched. The V gene's germline CDR1 is SGHTA and CDR2 FQGNSA. In DNA, the CDR3 is TGTGCCAGCAGCTCCTATGGGACAGTCGTCACCTTC. It is translated as CASSSYGTVVTF.

The chain has TRBV12-5 and TRBJ2-1; D might be TRBD2 (5 bases). Germline V gives CDR1 LGHNT, CDR2 FRNRAP. V lost 5 bases and J 6 bases, leaving 11 bases between the germline ends. The CDR3 length is 13 residues. DNA of the CDR3: TGTGCTAGTGGTATTAGCGTCTTCAATGAGCAGTTCTTC. Translation gives CASGISVFNEQFF.